The rows below give T cell receptor beta chains drawn from one sample of a study of shared clonotypes between healthy human individuals. Only in-frame clones appear in the TCRdb table, and some are missing; sequencing was by immunoSEQ multiplex PCR. Here the sample spans 2,500,000 or so clones, around nine tenths being singletons. Sequencing input: naive CD4+ T cells sorted from blood. These receptors all come from a young man in good health. Both conserved end residues are part of each CDR3. The D gene is left open where the match is weak. Clone size, where shown, is once, few, many, or a class for clones that have expanded.

J gene: TRBJ2-5; clone size: -; D gene: TRBD2; V gene: TRBV30; CDR3 DNA: TGTGCCTGGAGTATAGGACTAGCGAGGGAGACCCAGTACTTC; CDR3 protein: CAWSIGLARETQYF
J gene: TRBJ2-7; clone size: -; D gene: -; V gene: TRBV9; CDR3 DNA: TGTGCCAGCAGCGTAGCTTGGTCGAGCGGCACCTCCTACGAGCAGTACTTC; CDR3 protein: CASSVAWSSGTSYEQYF
J gene: TRBJ2-5; clone size: -; D gene: -; V gene: TRBV7-2; CDR3 DNA: TGTGCCAGCAGCTTAAGGCAAGAGACCCAGTACTTC; CDR3 protein: CASSLRQETQYF
J gene: TRBJ1-6; clone size: -; D gene: TRBD1; V gene: TRBV10-3; CDR3 DNA: TGTGCCATCGGGGACAGGAGGAATTCACCCCTCCACTTT; CDR3 protein: CAIGDRRNSPLHF
J gene: TRBJ2-1; clone size: -; D gene: -; V gene: TRBV7-2; CDR3 DNA: TGTGCCAGCAAGGCCGACCGGGGGTCATACAATGAGCAGTTCTTC; CDR3 protein: CASKADRGSYNEQFF
J gene: TRBJ1-3; clone size: -; D gene: -; V gene: TRBV7-9; CDR3 DNA: TGTGCCAGCAGCTTAGCCGACCCCTCTGGAAACACCATATATTTT; CDR3 protein: CASSLADPSGNTIYF
J gene: TRBJ1-2; clone size: -; D gene: TRBD1; V gene: TRBV19; CDR3 DNA: TGTGCCAGTAGCCTGGGACAGCCCTATGGCTACACCTTC; CDR3 protein: CASSLGQPYGYTF
J gene: TRBJ2-3; clone size: few; D gene: -; V gene: TRBV6-5; CDR3 DNA: TGTGCCAGCAGTTCTAGCACAGATACGCAGTATTTT; CDR3 protein: CASSSSTDTQYF
J gene: TRBJ2-1; clone size: once; D gene: -; V gene: TRBV2; CDR3 DNA: TGTGCCAATACCGAGGGTAGGAGGGGTGAGCAGTTCTTC; CDR3 protein: CANTEGRRGEQFF
J gene: TRBJ2-2; clone size: -; D gene: -; V gene: TRBV9; CDR3 DNA: TGTGCCAGCAGCGCCGTCGCCGGGACCTACACCGGGGAGCTGTTTTTT; CDR3 protein: CASSAVAGTYTGELFF
J gene: TRBJ1-1; clone size: -; D gene: TRBD1; V gene: TRBV27; CDR3 DNA: TGTGCCAGCAGCCTGTTTCAAGGGGGCTTGAACACTGAAGCTTTCTTT; CDR3 protein: CASSLFQGGLNTEAFF
J gene: TRBJ1-3; clone size: -; D gene: -; V gene: TRBV9; CDR3 DNA: TGTGCCAGCAGCCCCCCGGGGAGCTCTGGAAACACCATATATTTT; CDR3 protein: CASSPPGSSGNTIYF
J gene: TRBJ2-7; clone size: -; D gene: -; V gene: TRBV5-1; CDR3 DNA: TGCGCCAGCAGCTTGATGTCTCGGGACAACTACGAGCAGTACTTC; CDR3 protein: CASSLMSRDNYEQYF
J gene: TRBJ2-2; clone size: -; D gene: -; V gene: TRBV9; CDR3 DNA: TGTGCCAGCAGCGACCCTTTAACGGGGGGCGATAACGGGGAGCTGTTTTTT; CDR3 protein: CASSDPLTGGDNGELFF
J gene: TRBJ2-7; clone size: -; D gene: -; V gene: TRBV5-6; CDR3 DNA: TGTGCCAGCAGCATACTGCAGGGGTCCTCGTACTTC; CDR3 protein: CASSILQGSSYF
J gene: TRBJ1-3; clone size: once; D gene: -; V gene: TRBV4-1; CDR3 DNA: TGCGCCAGCAGCCGAAGCGTGAGCTCTGGAAACACCATATATTTT; CDR3 protein: CASSRSVSSGNTIYF
J gene: TRBJ2-6; clone size: -; D gene: -; V gene: TRBV5-6; CDR3 DNA: TGTGCCAGCGAAGGCTCTGGGGCCAACGTCCTGACTTTC; CDR3 protein: CASEGSGANVLTF
J gene: TRBJ1-1; clone size: once; D gene: TRBD1; V gene: TRBV6-1; CDR3 DNA: TGTGCCAGCAGTTTGGACAGGGTTGCTGAAGCTTTCTTT; CDR3 protein: CASSLDRVAEAFF
J gene: TRBJ1-3; clone size: -; D gene: -; V gene: TRBV7-9; CDR3 DNA: TGTGCCAGCAGCTATACCACAGGAAACACCATATATTTT; CDR3 protein: CASSYTTGNTIYF
J gene: TRBJ2-7; clone size: -; D gene: -; V gene: TRBV25-1; CDR3 DNA: TGTGCCAGCAGTGAATTACCGGGGGGCGTGGGCGAGCAGTACTTC; CDR3 protein: CASSELPGGVGEQYF
J gene: TRBJ1-1; clone size: -; D gene: -; V gene: TRBV14; CDR3 DNA: TGTGCCAGCAGCCAGAAGGGGGTAATGAACACTGAAGCTTTCTTT; CDR3 protein: CASSQKGVMNTEAFF
J gene: TRBJ2-1; clone size: -; D gene: TRBD2; V gene: TRBV11-2; CDR3 DNA: TGTGCCAGCAGCTTTAGGCGGGAGTGGAACAATGAGCAGTTCTTC; CDR3 protein: CASSFRREWNNEQFF
J gene: TRBJ1-2; clone size: -; D gene: -; V gene: TRBV6-5; CDR3 DNA: TGTGCCAGCAGTTCCCCATCCAGGGTGGAGAGCTACACCTTC; CDR3 protein: CASSSPSRVESYTF
J gene: TRBJ1-4; clone size: -; D gene: TRBD1; V gene: TRBV18; CDR3 DNA: TGTGCCAGCTCACCAGACAGGGTGTTTGAAAAACTGTTTTTT; CDR3 protein: CASSPDRVFEKLFF
J gene: TRBJ2-2; clone size: once; D gene: -; V gene: TRBV7-2; CDR3 DNA: TGTGCCAGCAGCTCCCCAAACACCGGGGAGCTGTTTTTT; CDR3 protein: CASSSPNTGELFF
J gene: TRBJ2-1; clone size: -; D gene: TRBD2; V gene: TRBV6-1; CDR3 DNA: TGTGCCAGCAGTGAAGCCCGACTAGCGGGGGTGAGCTCCTACAATGAGCAGTTCTTC; CDR3 protein: CASSEARLAGVSSYNEQFF
J gene: TRBJ2-7; clone size: -; D gene: -; V gene: TRBV9; CDR3 DNA: TGTGCCAGCAGCGCTTCCCGGAATGTGGCTTTGGGCGAGCAGTACTTC; CDR3 protein: CASSASRNVALGEQYF
J gene: TRBJ1-2; clone size: -; D gene: -; V gene: TRBV7-8; CDR3 DNA: TGTGCCAGCAGCTTAGAAGGGGCGAACTATGGCTACACCTTC; CDR3 protein: CASSLEGANYGYTF
J gene: TRBJ2-7; clone size: few; D gene: -; V gene: TRBV5-1; CDR3 DNA: TGCGCCAGCACACAGGGAACCTCCTCCTACGAGCAGTACTTC; CDR3 protein: CASTQGTSSYEQYF
J gene: TRBJ2-1; clone size: -; D gene: TRBD2; V gene: TRBV27; CDR3 DNA: TGTGCCAGCAGTTTAATTGGACAGGGACTAGCGGGATCCTACAATGAGCAGTTCTTC; CDR3 protein: CASSLIGQGLAGSYNEQFF
J gene: TRBJ1-1; clone size: few; D gene: -; V gene: TRBV2; CDR3 DNA: TGTGCCGGCGGGGGGCGACTGGTGACTGAAGCTTTCTTT; CDR3 protein: CAGGGRLVTEAFF
J gene: TRBJ2-3; clone size: -; D gene: TRBD2; V gene: TRBV6-1; CDR3 DNA: TGTGCCAGCAGTGTAAGACTAGCGGGGAGCACAGATACGCAGTATTTT; CDR3 protein: CASSVRLAGSTDTQYF
J gene: TRBJ1-5; clone size: -; D gene: -; V gene: TRBV5-1; CDR3 DNA: TGCGCCAGCAGAATCATACCGACAAGCAATCAGCCCCAGCATTTT; CDR3 protein: CASRIIPTSNQPQHF
J gene: TRBJ2-2; clone size: -; D gene: TRBD2; V gene: TRBV10-3; CDR3 DNA: TGTGCCGCGCGGGAGACTAGCGGGTTGAACACCGGGGAGCTGTTTTTT; CDR3 protein: CAARETSGLNTGELFF
J gene: TRBJ1-2; clone size: -; D gene: -; V gene: TRBV28; CDR3 DNA: TGTGCCAGCAGTTTACAGGGAGCTAACTATGGCTACACCTTC; CDR3 protein: CASSLQGANYGYTF
J gene: TRBJ1-3; clone size: -; D gene: -; V gene: TRBV19; CDR3 DNA: TGTGCCAGTAGTATGGTCGGAAACACCATATATTTT; CDR3 protein: CASSMVGNTIYF
J gene: TRBJ2-1; clone size: -; D gene: -; V gene: TRBV2; CDR3 DNA: TGTGCCAGCAGTCCCTCCGGGACCAAGCAGTTCTTC; CDR3 protein: CASSPSGTKQFF
J gene: TRBJ2-1; clone size: -; D gene: TRBD2; V gene: TRBV29-1; CDR3 DNA: TGCAGCGTTGAAGATTTAGTGGAGGGACTAGCGGGACCAAGCTCCTACAATGAGCAGTTCTTC; CDR3 protein: CSVEDLVEGLAGPSSYNEQFF
J gene: TRBJ2-7; clone size: -; D gene: -; V gene: TRBV5-4; CDR3 DNA: TGTGCCAGCAGCTTGCAAACAGGTTATTCCTACGAGCAGTACTTC; CDR3 protein: CASSLQTGYSYEQYF
J gene: TRBJ2-1; clone size: -; D gene: TRBD1; V gene: TRBV6-1; CDR3 DNA: TGTGCGGAAGGGACAGGGGGCATTGAGCAGTTCTTC; CDR3 protein: CAEGTGGIEQFF
J gene: TRBJ1-5; clone size: -; D gene: -; V gene: TRBV4-1; CDR3 DNA: TGCGCCAGCAGCCAAGATCCGAGTCAGCCCCAGCATTTT; CDR3 protein: CASSQDPSQPQHF